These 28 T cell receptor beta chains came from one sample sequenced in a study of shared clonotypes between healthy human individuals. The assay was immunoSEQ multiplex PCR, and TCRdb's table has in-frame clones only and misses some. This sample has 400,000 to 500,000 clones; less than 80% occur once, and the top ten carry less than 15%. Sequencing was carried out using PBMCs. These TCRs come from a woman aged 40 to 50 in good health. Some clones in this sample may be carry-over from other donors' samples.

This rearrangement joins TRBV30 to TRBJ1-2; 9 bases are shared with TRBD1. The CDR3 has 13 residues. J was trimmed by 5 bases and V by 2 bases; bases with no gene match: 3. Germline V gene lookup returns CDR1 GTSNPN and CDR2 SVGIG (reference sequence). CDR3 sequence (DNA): TGTGCCTGGAGTCTGGGACAGGGATATGGCTACACCTTC. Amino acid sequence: CAWSLGQGYGYTF.

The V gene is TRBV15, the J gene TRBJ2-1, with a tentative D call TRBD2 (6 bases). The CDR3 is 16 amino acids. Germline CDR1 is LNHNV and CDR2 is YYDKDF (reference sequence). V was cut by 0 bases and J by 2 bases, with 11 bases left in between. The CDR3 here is CATSRDPAGTYNEQFF. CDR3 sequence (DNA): TGTGCCACCAGCAGAGATCCCGCGGGAACCTACAATGAGCAGTTCTTC.

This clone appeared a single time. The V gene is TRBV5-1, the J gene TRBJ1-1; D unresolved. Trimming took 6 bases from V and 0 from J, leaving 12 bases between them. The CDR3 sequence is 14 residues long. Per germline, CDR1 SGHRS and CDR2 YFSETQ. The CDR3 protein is CASKPGPMNTEAFF. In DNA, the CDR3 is TGCGCCAGCAAGCCAGGACCCATGAACACTGAAGCTTTCTTT.

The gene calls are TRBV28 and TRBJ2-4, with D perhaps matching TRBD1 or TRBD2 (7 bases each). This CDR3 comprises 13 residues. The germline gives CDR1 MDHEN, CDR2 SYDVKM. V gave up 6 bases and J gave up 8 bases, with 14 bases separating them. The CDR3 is CASSKSGGDIQYF. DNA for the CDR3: TGTGCCAGCAGCAAATCAGGGGGGGACATTCAGTACTTC.

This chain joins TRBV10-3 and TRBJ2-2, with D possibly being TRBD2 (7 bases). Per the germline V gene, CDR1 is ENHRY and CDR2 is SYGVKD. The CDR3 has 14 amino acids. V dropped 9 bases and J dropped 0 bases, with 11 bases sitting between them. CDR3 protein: CAMAGAPNTGELFF. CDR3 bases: TGTGCCATGGCGGGGGCGCCGAACACCGGGGAGCTGTTTTTT.

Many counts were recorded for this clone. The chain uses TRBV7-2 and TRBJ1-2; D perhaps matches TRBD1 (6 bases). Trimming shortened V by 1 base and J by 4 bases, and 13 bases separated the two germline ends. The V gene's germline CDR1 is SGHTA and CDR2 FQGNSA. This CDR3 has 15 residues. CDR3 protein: CASSLVGGAGYGYTF. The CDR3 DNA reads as TGTGCCAGCAGCTTAGTCGGGGGCGCGGGCTATGGCTACACCTTC.

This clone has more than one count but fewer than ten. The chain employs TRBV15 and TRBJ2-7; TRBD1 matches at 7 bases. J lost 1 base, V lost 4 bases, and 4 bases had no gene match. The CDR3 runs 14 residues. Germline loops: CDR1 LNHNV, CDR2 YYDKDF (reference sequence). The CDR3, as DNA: TGTGCCACCAGCATCGGGGACAGATCCTACGAGCAGTACTTC. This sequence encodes CATSIGDRSYEQYF.

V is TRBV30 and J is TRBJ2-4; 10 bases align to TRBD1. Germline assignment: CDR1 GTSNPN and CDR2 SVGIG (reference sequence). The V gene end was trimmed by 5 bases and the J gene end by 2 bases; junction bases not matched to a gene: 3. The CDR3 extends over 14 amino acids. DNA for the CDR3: TGTGCCTGGGGGACAGGGGTTTCCAAAAACATTCAGTACTTC. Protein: CAWGTGVSKNIQYF.

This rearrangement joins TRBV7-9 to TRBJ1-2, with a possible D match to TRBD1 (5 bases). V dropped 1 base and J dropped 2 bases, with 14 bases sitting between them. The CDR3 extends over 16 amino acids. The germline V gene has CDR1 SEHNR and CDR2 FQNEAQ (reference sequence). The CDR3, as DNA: TGTGCCAGCAGCTTAGTGGGCCAGGGTAGGAACTATGGCTACACCTTC. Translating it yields CASSLVGQGRNYGYTF. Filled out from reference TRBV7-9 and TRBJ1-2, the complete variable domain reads DTGVSQNPRHKITKRGQNVTFRCDPISEHNRLYWYRQTLGQGPEFLTYFQNEAQLEKSRLLSDRFSAERPKGSFSTLEIQRTEQGDSAMYLCASSLVGQGRNYGYTFGSGTRLTVV.

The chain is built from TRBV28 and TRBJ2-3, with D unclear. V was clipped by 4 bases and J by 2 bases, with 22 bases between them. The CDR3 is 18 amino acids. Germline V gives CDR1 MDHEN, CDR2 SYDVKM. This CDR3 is CASSSPLGSAMHTDTQYF. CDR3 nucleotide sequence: TGTGCCAGCAGTTCCCCCCTCGGGTCCGCGATGCACACAGATACGCAGTATTTT.

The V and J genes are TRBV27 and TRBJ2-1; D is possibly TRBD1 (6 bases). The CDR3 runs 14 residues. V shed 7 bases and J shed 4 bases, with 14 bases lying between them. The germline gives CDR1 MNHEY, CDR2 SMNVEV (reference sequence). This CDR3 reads CASKGGRVYNEQFF. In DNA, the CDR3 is TGTGCCAGCAAAGGGGGTAGGGTATACAATGAGCAGTTCTTC.

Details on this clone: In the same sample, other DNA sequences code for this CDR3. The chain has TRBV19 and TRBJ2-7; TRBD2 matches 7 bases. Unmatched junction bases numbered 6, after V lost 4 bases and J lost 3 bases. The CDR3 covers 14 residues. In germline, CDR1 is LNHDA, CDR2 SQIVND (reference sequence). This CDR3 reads CASSREGRFYEQYF. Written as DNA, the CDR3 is TGTGCCAGTAGTAGGGAGGGCAGGTTCTACGAGCAGTACTTC.

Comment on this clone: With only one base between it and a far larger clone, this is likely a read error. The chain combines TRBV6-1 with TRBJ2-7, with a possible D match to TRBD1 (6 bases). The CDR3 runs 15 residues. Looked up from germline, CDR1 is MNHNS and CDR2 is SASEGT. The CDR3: CAGSESVGAPYEQYF. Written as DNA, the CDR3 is TGTGCCGGCAGTGAAAGTGTGGGGGCCCCCTACGAGCAGTACTTC.

In DNA, the CDR3 is TGCGCCAGCAGCACGAGCGGGGACACAGATACGCAGTATTTT. This encodes CASSTSGDTDTQYF. The genes are TRBV5-1 and TRBJ2-3; 7 positions agree with TRBD2. Germline V gene sequence: CDR1 SGHRS, CDR2 YFSETQ. V was pared by 4 bases and J by 2 bases, with 4 bases of the junction left unmatched. This CDR3 is built from 14 residues.

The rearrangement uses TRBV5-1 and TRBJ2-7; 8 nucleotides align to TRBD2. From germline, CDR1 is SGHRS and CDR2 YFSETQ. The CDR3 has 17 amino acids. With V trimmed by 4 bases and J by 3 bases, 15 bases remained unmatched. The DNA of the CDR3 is TGCGCCAGCAGCCCCGAAGGCGGGGGGAACTCCCACTACGAGCAGTACTTC. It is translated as CASSPEGGGNSHYEQYF.

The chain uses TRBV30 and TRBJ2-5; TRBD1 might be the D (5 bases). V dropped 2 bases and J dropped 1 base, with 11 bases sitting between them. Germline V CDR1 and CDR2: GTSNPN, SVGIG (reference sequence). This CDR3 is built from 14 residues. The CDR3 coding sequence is TGTGCCTGGAGTCCAGGGATGGTCCAAGAGACCCAGTACTTC. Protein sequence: CAWSPGMVQETQYF.

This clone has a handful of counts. In nucleotides, the CDR3 is TGTGCCAGCAGACGTCTAGAGAACACTGAAGCTTTCTTT. Translating gives CASRRLENTEAFF. The chain employs TRBV14 and TRBJ1-1; D is ambiguous. Germline V gives CDR1 SGHDN, CDR2 FVKESK. There are 13 residues in the CDR3. Trimming pared 6 bases from V and 1 base from J, leaving 9 bases between.

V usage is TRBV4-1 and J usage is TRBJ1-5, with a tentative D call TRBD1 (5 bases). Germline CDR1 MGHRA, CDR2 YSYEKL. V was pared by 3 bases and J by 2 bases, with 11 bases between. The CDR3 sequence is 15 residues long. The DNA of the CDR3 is TGCGCCAGCAGCCACGGGGGGGTCGGCAATCAGCCCCAGCATTTT. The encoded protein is CASSHGGVGNQPQHF.

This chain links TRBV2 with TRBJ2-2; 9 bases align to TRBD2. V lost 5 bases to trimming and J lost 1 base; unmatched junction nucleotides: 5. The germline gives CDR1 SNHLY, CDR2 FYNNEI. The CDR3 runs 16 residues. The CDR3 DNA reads TGTGCCAGCAGTTTTCGAGCGGGAGGGAACACCGGGGAGCTGTTTTTT. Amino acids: CASSFRAGGNTGELFF.

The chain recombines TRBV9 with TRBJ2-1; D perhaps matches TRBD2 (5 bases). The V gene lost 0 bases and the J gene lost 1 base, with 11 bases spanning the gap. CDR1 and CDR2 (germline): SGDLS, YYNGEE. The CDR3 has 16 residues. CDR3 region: CASSVEIARSYNEQFF. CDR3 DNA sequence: TGTGCCAGCAGCGTAGAAATAGCGCGGTCCTACAATGAGCAGTTCTTC.

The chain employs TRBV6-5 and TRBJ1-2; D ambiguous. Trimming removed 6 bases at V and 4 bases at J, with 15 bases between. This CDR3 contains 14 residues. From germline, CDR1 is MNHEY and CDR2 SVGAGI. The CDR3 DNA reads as TGTGCCAGCAGCTCTAGGGAGGGCGGCTATGGCTACACCTTC. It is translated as CASSSREGGYGYTF.

The CDR3, as DNA: TGTGCCAGCAATGGAGCGGGAACCTACAATGAGCAGTTCTTC. It specifies CASNGAGTYNEQFF. The chain joins TRBV4-2 to TRBJ2-1; 7 bases align to TRBD2. The V gene end was trimmed by 7 bases and the J gene end by 2 bases; junction bases not matched to a gene: 5. This CDR3 region has 14 residues. The germline gives CDR1 LGHNA, CDR2 YNFKEQ.

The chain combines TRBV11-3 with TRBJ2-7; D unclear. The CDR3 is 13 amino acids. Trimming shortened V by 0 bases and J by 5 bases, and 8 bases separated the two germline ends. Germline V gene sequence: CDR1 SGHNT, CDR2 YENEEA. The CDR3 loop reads CASSLDTGHEQYF. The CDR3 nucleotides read TGTGCCAGCAGCTTAGATACCGGGCACGAGCAGTACTTC. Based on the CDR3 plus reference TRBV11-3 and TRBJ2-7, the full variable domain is EAGVVQSPRYKIIEKKQPVAFWCNPISGHNTLYWYLQNLGQGPELLIRYENEEAVDDSQLPKDRFSAERLKGVDSTLKIQPAELGDSAVYLCASSLDTGHEQYFGPGTRLTVT.

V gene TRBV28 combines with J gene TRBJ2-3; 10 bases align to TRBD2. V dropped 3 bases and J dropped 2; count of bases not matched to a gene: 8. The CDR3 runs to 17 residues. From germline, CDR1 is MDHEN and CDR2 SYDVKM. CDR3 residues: CASSLGGAGGFTDTQYF. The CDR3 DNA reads TGTGCCAGCAGTTTGGGCGGAGCGGGAGGGTTCACAGATACGCAGTATTTT. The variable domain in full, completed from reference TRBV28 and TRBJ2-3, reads DVKVTQSSRYLVKRTGEKVFLECVQDMDHENMFWYRQDPGLGLRLIYFSYDVKMKEKGDIPEGYSVSREKKERFSLILESASTNQTSMYLCASSLGGAGGFTDTQYFGPGTRLTVL.

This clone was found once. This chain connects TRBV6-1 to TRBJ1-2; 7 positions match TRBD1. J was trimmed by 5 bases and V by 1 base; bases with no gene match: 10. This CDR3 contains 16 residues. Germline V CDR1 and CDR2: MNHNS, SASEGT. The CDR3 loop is CASSEGERGRKYGYTF. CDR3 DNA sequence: TGTGCCAGCAGTGAAGGTGAAAGGGGGCGGAAGTATGGCTACACCTTC.

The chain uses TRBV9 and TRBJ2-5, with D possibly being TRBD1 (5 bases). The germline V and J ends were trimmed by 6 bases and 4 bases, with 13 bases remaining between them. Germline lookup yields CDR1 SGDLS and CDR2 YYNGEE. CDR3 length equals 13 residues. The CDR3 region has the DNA TGTGCCAGCACCGGCGCAGGGCGAGAGACCCAGTACTTC. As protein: CASTGAGRETQYF.

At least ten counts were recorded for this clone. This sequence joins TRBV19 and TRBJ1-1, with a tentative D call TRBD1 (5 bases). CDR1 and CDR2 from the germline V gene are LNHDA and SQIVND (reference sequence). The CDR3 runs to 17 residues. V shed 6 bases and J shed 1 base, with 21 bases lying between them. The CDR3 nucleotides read TGTGCCAGTAGCCGGCGGATGACACAGGTTACGAACACTGAAGCTTTCTTT. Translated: CASSRRMTQVTNTEAFF.

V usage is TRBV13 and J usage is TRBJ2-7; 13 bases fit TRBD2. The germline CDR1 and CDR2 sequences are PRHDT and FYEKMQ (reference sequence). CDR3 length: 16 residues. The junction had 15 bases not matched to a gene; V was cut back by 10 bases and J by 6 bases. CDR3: CATGKRLAGGFAEQYF. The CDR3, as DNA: TGTGCCACGGGGAAGCGACTAGCGGGAGGTTTTGCCGAGCAGTACTTC. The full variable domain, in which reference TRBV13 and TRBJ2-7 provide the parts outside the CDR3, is AAGVIQSPRHLIKEKRETATLKCYPIPRHDTVYWYQQGPGQDPQFLISFYEKMQSDKGSIPDRFSAQQFSDYHSELNMSSLELGDSALYFCATGKRLAGGFAEQYFGPGTRLTVT.